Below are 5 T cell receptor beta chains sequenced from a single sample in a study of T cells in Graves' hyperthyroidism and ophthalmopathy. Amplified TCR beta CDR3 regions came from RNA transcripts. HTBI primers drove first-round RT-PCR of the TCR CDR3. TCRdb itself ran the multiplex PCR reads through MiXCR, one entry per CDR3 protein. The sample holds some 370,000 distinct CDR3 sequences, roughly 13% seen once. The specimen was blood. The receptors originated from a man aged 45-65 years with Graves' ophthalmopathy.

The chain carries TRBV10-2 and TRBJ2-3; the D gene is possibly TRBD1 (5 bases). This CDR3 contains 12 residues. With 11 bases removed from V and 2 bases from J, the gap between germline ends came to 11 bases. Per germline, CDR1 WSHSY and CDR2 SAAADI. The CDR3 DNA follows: TGCGCCGTAGGGGCCGTCACAGATACGCAGTATTTT. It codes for CAVGAVTDTQYF.

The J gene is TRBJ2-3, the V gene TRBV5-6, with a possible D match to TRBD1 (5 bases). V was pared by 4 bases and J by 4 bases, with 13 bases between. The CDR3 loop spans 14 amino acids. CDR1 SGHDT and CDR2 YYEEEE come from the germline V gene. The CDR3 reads CASSDRRSSDTQYF. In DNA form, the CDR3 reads TGTGCCAGCAGCGACAGACGTAGCTCAGATACGCAGTATTTT.

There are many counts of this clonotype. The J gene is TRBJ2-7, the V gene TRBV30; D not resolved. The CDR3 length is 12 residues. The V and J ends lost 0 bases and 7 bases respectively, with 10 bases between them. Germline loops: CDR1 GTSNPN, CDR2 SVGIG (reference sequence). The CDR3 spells CAWSVSSPEQYF. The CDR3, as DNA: TGTGCCTGGAGTGTAAGTAGCCCTGAGCAGTACTTC.

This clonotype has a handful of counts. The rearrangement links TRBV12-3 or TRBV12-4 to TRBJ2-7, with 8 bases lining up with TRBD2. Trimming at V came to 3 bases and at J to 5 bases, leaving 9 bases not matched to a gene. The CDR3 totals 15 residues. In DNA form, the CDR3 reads TGTGCCAGCAGTTTGTCGGGACTAGGGGTCCACGAGCAGTACTTC. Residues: CASSLSGLGVHEQYF.

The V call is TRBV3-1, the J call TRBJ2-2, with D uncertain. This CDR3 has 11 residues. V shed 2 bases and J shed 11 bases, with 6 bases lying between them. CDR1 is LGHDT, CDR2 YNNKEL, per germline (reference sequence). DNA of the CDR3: TGTGCCAGCAGCCAAAAAGGAGAGCTGTTTTTT. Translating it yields CASSQKGELFF.